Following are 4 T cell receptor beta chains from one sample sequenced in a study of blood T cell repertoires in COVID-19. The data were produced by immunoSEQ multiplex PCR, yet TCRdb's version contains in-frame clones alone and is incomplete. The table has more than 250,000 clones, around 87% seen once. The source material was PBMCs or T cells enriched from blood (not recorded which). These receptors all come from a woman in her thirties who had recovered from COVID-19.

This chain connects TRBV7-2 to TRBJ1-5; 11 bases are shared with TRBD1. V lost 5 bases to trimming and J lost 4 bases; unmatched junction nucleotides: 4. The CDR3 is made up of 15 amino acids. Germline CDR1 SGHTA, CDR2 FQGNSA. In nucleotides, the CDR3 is TGTGCCAGCAGCCGCGGACAGGGGGCAAATCAGCCCCAGCATTTT. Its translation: CASSRGQGANQPQHF.

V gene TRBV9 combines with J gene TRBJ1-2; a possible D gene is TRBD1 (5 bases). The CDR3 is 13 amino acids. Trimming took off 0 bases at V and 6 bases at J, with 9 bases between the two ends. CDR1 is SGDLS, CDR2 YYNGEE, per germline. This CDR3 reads CASSVVLGDGYTF. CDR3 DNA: TGTGCCAGCAGCGTAGTCTTAGGGGATGGCTACACCTTC. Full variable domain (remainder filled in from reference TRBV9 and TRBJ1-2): DSGVTQTPKHLITATGQRVTLRCSPRSGDLSVYWYQQSLDQGLQFLIQYYNGEERAKGNILERFSAQQFPDLHSELNLSSLELGDSALYFCASSVVLGDGYTFGSGTRLTVV.

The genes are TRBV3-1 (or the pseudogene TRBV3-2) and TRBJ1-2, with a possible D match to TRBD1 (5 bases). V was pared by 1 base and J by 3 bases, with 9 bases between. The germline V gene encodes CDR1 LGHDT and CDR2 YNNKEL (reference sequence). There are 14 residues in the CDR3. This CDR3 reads CASSQGQSYYGYTF. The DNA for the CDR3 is TGTGCCAGCAGCCAAGGACAGAGCTACTATGGCTACACCTTC.

The CDR3, as DNA: TGTGCCACGAGGAGTGGCCCAGATACGCAGTATTTT. Translated, it gives CATRSGPDTQYF. The chain employs TRBV10-3 and TRBJ2-3, with D hard to call. Germline values: CDR1 ENHRY, CDR2 SYGVKD. The CDR3 runs 12 residues. V was trimmed by 10 bases and J by 4 bases, leaving 12 bases between them.